Listed below are T cell receptor beta chains from one sample, sequenced in a study of early stage breast cancer tumors. Generated by immunoSEQ multiplex PCR, the TCRdb table keeps only in-frame clones and is missing some. The data contain tens of thousands of clones, more than 65% of them seen just once; the ten biggest clones take up approximately 3.7%. Sequencing input: blood. The receptors derive from a person aged 55 to 75 with breast cancer. The CDR3 runs from the conserved cysteine through the conserved F or W. Some rows mark clone size as missing; the rest say once, few, many or name a class of expanded clone.

clone size	V gene	J gene	CDR3 protein
NA	TRBV28	TRBJ1-2	CASSHPTGVPFYGYTF
few	TRBV6-6	TRBJ1-5	CASSSQGRHQPQHF
NA	TRBV9	TRBJ2-2	CASSRTLLDTGELFF
once	TRBV27	TRBJ2-3	CATVLVGTDTQYF
once	TRBV11-2	TRBJ2-5	CASSLLSQGLAGETQYF
NA	TRBV5-4	TRBJ2-1	CASSFQLLYNEQFF
NA	TRBV27	TRBJ2-7	CASMSRATPLGESYEQYF
few	TRBV10-2	TRBJ2-2	CASRELAAGGELFF
NA	TRBV7-9	TRBJ1-3	CASSSRTGGNTIYF
NA	TRBV2	TRBJ1-1	CASNRIQGNTEAFF
few	TRBV18	TRBJ2-1	CASSPYSYNEQFF
NA	TRBV29-1	TRBJ2-7	CSVTGGPYEQYF
few	TRBV10-2	TRBJ1-6	CASSSWDRALINSPLHF
NA	TRBV28	TRBJ2-1	CASSGGNEQFF
NA	TRBV9	TRBJ2-3	CASSAAASGRARTQYF
NA	TRBV5-4	TRBJ2-2	CASSLGGRAGTGELFF
NA	TRBV28	TRBJ1-3	CASTPETTGNTIYF